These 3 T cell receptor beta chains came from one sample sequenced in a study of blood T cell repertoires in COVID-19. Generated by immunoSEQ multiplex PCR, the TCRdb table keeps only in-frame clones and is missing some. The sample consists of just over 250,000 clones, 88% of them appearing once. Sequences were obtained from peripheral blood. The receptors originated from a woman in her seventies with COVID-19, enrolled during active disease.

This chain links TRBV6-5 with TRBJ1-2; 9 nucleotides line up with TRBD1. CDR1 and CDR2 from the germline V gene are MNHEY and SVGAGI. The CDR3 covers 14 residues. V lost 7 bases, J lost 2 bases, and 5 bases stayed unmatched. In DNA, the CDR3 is TGTGCCAGCATTCCGGGACAGGGCAACTATGGCTACACCTTC. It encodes CASIPGQGNYGYTF.

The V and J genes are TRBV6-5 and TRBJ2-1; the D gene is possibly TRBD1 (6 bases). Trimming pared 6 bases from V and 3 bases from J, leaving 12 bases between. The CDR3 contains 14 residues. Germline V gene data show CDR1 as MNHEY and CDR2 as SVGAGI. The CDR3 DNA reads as TGTGCCAGCAGAGGGCAGGGGATCTACAATGAGCAGTTCTTC. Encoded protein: CASRGQGIYNEQFF.

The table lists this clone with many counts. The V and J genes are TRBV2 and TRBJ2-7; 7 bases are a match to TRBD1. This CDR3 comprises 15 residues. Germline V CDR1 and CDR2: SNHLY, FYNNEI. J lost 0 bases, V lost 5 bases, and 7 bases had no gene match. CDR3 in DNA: TGTGCCAGCAGTTTGACAGGGACAAGCTCCTACGAGCAGTACTTC. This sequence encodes CASSLTGTSSYEQYF.